This is a list of T cell receptor beta chains from one sample in a study of blood T cells in healthy people across ages. MiXCR was run by TCRdb on the 5' RACE reads, yielding one entry per CDR3 protein. Found here are about 1.1 million distinct CDR3 sequences, more than 30% of them singletons; the top ten hold roughly 14%. The sample was blood. All receptors derive from a man younger than 35 in good health. Each CDR3 is given with its conserved first and last residue. The order of the fields is V gene, clone size, D gene, J gene, CDR3 DNA, CDR3 protein. The D gene is left open where the match is weak. Some rows have no size entry. The others give once, few or many, or a class for an expanded clone.

V: TRBV9
size: many
D: -
J: TRBJ1-2
DNA: TGTGCCAGCAGCGGGCGGTGGGGCTACACCTTC
CDR3: CASSGRWGYTF

V: TRBV6-6
size: -
D: -
J: TRBJ2-7
DNA: TGTGCCAGCAGCCTCTCGGGACTTGAGGGCGAGCAGTACTTC
CDR3: CASSLSGLEGEQYF

V: TRBV7-9
size: -
D: -
J: TRBJ1-1
DNA: TGTGCCAGCAGCTTTCTCACCCAGGGGAACACTGAAGCTTTCTTT
CDR3: CASSFLTQGNTEAFF

V: TRBV4-2
size: -
D: -
J: TRBJ2-1
DNA: TGTGCCAGCAGCCAAGACAGGGTCCACAATGAGCAGTTCTTC
CDR3: CASSQDRVHNEQFF

V: TRBV20-1
size: -
D: -
J: TRBJ2-3
DNA: TGCAGAGGGGGGGATGCAGATACGCAGTATTTT
CDR3: CRGGDADTQYF

V: TRBV14
size: -
D: -
J: TRBJ2-5
DNA: TGTGCCAGCAGCCATTTCACGTCGGGACCCCCTCGGGATGAGCAGTACTTC
CDR3: CASSHFTSGPPRDEQYF

V: TRBV27
size: few
D: -
J: TRBJ2-7
DNA: TGTGCCAGCAGTTTTCGAGGGAGGGGGTCCTACGAGCAGTACTTC
CDR3: CASSFRGRGSYEQYF

V: TRBV14
size: -
D: -
J: TRBJ1-2
DNA: TGTGCCAGCAGCCAAGATCGTGTAGTGAACTATGGCTACACCTTC
CDR3: CASSQDRVVNYGYTF

V: TRBV12-3/TRBV12-4
size: few
D: -
J: TRBJ2-1
DNA: TGTGCCAGCAGCCGGGACCTCAGCTCCTACAATGAGCAGTTCTTC
CDR3: CASSRDLSSYNEQFF

V: TRBV14
size: -
D: -
J: TRBJ2-7
DNA: TGTGCCAGCAGCCAAGATAGCTGGACGGAACGATACAATGAGCAGTACTTC
CDR3: CASSQDSWTERYNEQYF

V: TRBV5-1
size: few
D: TRBD2
J: TRBJ2-7
DNA: TGCGCCAGCACCCCGTCGGGAGGTTACGAGCAGTACTTC
CDR3: CASTPSGGYEQYF

V: TRBV12-3/TRBV12-4
size: few
D: TRBD2
J: TRBJ2-1
DNA: TGTGCCAGCAGTTTAAATAGCGGGGGGCGGTACAATGAGCAGTTCTTC
CDR3: CASSLNSGGRYNEQFF

V: TRBV20-1
size: -
D: -
J: TRBJ1-5
DNA: TGCAGTGCTATTAGGGGGGCGAATCAGCCCCAGCATTTT
CDR3: CSAIRGANQPQHF

V: TRBV20-1
size: -
D: -
J: TRBJ2-2
DNA: TGCAGTGCTAGAGTGTCCGGGACCGGGGAGCTGTTTTTT
CDR3: CSARVSGTGELFF

V: TRBV7-9
size: few
D: -
J: TRBJ2-3
DNA: TGTGCCAGCAGCTTAGGTCAGGACGCAGATACGCAGTATTTT
CDR3: CASSLGQDADTQYF

V: TRBV20-1
size: few
D: -
J: TRBJ2-3
DNA: TGCAGTGCTAGGGTTACCGCCACAGATACGCAGTATTTT
CDR3: CSARVTATDTQYF

V: TRBV20-1
size: -
D: -
J: TRBJ2-7
DNA: TGCAGTGCCCTAGGGGTCTCCTACGAGCAGTACTTC
CDR3: CSALGVSYEQYF

V: TRBV29-1
size: -
D: -
J: TRBJ1-2
DNA: TGCAGCGGTGAAGATCGTCGTCCGGCGGGCTACACCTTC
CDR3: CSGEDRRPAGYTF

V: TRBV6-2/TRBV6-3
size: -
D: -
J: TRBJ2-7
DNA: TGTGCCAGCAAGAGTCAGGGAAGCTCCTACGAGCAGTACTTC
CDR3: CASKSQGSSYEQYF

V: TRBV5-1
size: -
D: -
J: TRBJ2-5
DNA: TGCGCCAGCAGCTTTGGAGGGGTTAGAGAGACCCAGTACTTC
CDR3: CASSFGGVRETQYF

V: TRBV20-1
size: -
D: TRBD2
J: TRBJ2-5
DNA: TGCAGTGCTAGGGTGACTAGCGGGGAGACCCAGTACTTC
CDR3: CSARVTSGETQYF

V: TRBV29-1
size: many
D: -
J: TRBJ2-7
DNA: TGCAGCGTGAAGGGGGATTTGTACGAGCAGTACTTC
CDR3: CSVKGDLYEQYF

V: TRBV27
size: -
D: -
J: TRBJ1-5
DNA: TGTGCCAGCAGGCCACAGGGCGAGGGCAATCAGCCCCAGCATTTT
CDR3: CASRPQGEGNQPQHF

V: TRBV30
size: -
D: -
J: TRBJ2-1
DNA: TGTGCCTGGAGTGTAGACGGAAACAATGAGCAGTTCTTC
CDR3: CAWSVDGNNEQFF

V: TRBV6-6
size: -
D: -
J: TRBJ2-3
DNA: TGTGCCTGCCAGCTAGCGCTCACAGATACGCAGTATTTT
CDR3: CACQLALTDTQYF

V: TRBV30
size: -
D: -
J: TRBJ1-2
DNA: TGTGCCTGGAGTCCACAGGTTTGGGATGGCTACACCTTC
CDR3: CAWSPQVWDGYTF

V: TRBV20-1
size: few
D: TRBD2
J: TRBJ2-1
DNA: TGCAGTGCTAGCGCACTAGCGGACAATGAGCAGTTCTTC
CDR3: CSASALADNEQFF

V: TRBV12-3/TRBV12-4
size: -
D: -
J: TRBJ1-3
DNA: TGTGCCAGCAGTTTAGTAAACCGCGGAAACACCATATATTTT
CDR3: CASSLVNRGNTIYF

V: TRBV4-2
size: few
D: -
J: TRBJ2-1
DNA: TGTGCCAGCAGCCAAGAGGGTGGCGGGGAGGTGGGTGAGCAGTTCTTC
CDR3: CASSQEGGGEVGEQFF

V: TRBV12-3/TRBV12-4
size: -
D: -
J: TRBJ2-3
DNA: TGTGCCAGCAGTTTGACAGATACGCAGGATTTT
CDR3: CASSLTDTQDF

V: TRBV12-3/TRBV12-4
size: -
D: -
J: TRBJ1-2
DNA: TGTGCCAGCAACCTGGTTAGGGGAGGTAACTACACCTTC
CDR3: CASNLVRGGNYTF

V: TRBV20-1
size: -
D: -
J: TRBJ1-5
DNA: TGCAGTGCTAGGTTCGAGAACAATCAGCCCCAGCATTTT
CDR3: CSARFENNQPQHF

V: TRBV6-2/TRBV6-3
size: -
D: TRBD1
J: TRBJ1-6
DNA: TGTGCCAGCAGTGACATGACAGGGAGTAATTCACCCCTCCACTTT
CDR3: CASSDMTGSNSPLHF

V: TRBV5-1
size: -
D: -
J: TRBJ2-5
DNA: TGCGCCAGCAGCTATGGGTCTGGCCAAGAGACCCAGTACTTC
CDR3: CASSYGSGQETQYF

V: TRBV4-2
size: few
D: -
J: TRBJ1-2
DNA: TGTGCCAGCAGCCAAAGCCTTGCAGGGTACTATGGCTACACCTTC
CDR3: CASSQSLAGYYGYTF

V: TRBV6-5
size: -
D: -
J: TRBJ1-6
DNA: TGTGCCAGCACCCCTCACAGGGATTCATCCCTCCACTTT
CDR3: CASTPHRDSSLHF

V: TRBV27
size: -
D: TRBD2
J: TRBJ2-5
DNA: TGTGCCAGCAGTATGACTAGCGGGGGACTGGAGACCCAGTACTTC
CDR3: CASSMTSGGLETQYF

V: TRBV6-5
size: few
D: -
J: TRBJ1-6
DNA: TGTGCCAGCAGGCCTGGACAGCGCTATAATTCACCCCTCCACTTT
CDR3: CASRPGQRYNSPLHF

V: TRBV29-1
size: few
D: -
J: TRBJ1-1
DNA: TGCAGCGTCTCCCCCGCCGGAGGTGAAGCTTTCTTT
CDR3: CSVSPAGGEAFF

V: TRBV6-6
size: few
D: TRBD1
J: TRBJ1-2
DNA: TGTGCCAGCAGGGACAGGGCTGGAGGCTACACCTTC
CDR3: CASRDRAGGYTF

V: TRBV20-1
size: few
D: TRBD1
J: TRBJ1-2
DNA: TGCAGTGCTACACTTGGACAGGGGTCCTATGGCTACACCTTC
CDR3: CSATLGQGSYGYTF

V: TRBV25-1
size: -
D: -
J: TRBJ1-1
DNA: TGTGCCAGCAGTGACGCGCCGGGATTGGGTGAAGCTTTCTTT
CDR3: CASSDAPGLGEAFF

V: TRBV9
size: -
D: -
J: TRBJ1-1
DNA: TGTGCCAGCAGCGACTTGGGGGGCACTGAAGCTTTCTTT
CDR3: CASSDLGGTEAFF